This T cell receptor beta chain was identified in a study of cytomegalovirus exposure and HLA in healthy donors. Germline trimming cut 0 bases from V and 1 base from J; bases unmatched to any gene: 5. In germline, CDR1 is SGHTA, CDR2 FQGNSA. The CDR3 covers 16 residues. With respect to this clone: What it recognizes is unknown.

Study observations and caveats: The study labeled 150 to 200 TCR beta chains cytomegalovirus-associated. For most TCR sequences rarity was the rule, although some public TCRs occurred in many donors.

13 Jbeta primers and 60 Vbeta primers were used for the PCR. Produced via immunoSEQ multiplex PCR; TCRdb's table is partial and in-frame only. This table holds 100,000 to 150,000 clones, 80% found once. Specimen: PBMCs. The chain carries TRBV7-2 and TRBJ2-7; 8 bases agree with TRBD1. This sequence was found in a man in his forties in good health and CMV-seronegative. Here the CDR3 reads CASSLAGGQVSYEQYF. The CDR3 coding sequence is TGTGCCAGCAGCTTAGCGGGGGGACAGGTTTCCTACGAGCAGTACTTC.